Here is one T cell receptor (beta chain) with its context. Its antigen is unknown. The data belong to a study of cytomegalovirus exposure and HLA in healthy donors. Study-level points and caveats: There were some 150 TCR beta chains listed as cytomegalovirus-associated. The TCR clusters that emerged in the first cohort tended, a later analysis found, to co-occur in the approximately 110 validation repertoires.

The donors were in the 120-subject validation cohort; that cohort was separate from the roughly 700-subject first cohort. The repertoire was sequenced with immunoSEQ multiplex PCR; TCRdb's copy has only in-frame clones and lacks some. Among 170,000 or so clones listed, 85% were seen once. This receptor was taken from a young man in good health and CMV-seropositive. Sequencing input: PBMCs.

The CDR3 is CASGLDNTRGTGELFF. CDR3 coding DNA: TGTGCTAGTGGTTTGGACAACACTAGAGGCACCGGGGAGCTGTTTTTT. V usage is TRBV12-5 and J usage is TRBJ2-2; D perhaps matches TRBD2 (5 bases). Trimming removed 1 base at V and 4 bases at J, with 13 bases between. From germline, CDR1 is LGHNT and CDR2 FRNRAP. This CDR3 is 16 amino acids long.